Listed here is a single T cell receptor beta chain. The data belong to a study of shared clonotypes between healthy human individuals. Per the original data handling: ImmunoSEQ only sent back junction sequences with no quality scores, so filtering was done differently. Sequencing was performed with immunoSEQ multiplex PCR; in TCRdb, only in-frame clones are kept and a portion is missing. V and J calls and clone size are those listed in that table; D and trimming were worked out from the DNA. The repertoire holds approximately 2.5 million clones, with approximately 94% as singletons. The germline V gene has CDR1 SGHAT and CDR2 FQNNGV. There are 18 residues in the CDR3. The V segment lost 4 bases and the J segment 6 bases; nucleotides outside the gene matches: 14.

The clonotype originates from a man between 18 and 29 years old in good health. The sequenced sample consisted of naive CD4+ T cells sorted from blood. Regarding subset: CD45RA+ positively selected. The V call is TRBV11-2, the J call TRBJ2-1, with 11 positions matching TRBD2. The CDR3 region is CASSSGLAGRAGSNEQFF. Here the CDR3 DNA reads TGTGCCAGCAGCTCTGGACTAGCGGGCAGAGCGGGGAGCAATGAGCAGTTCTTC.